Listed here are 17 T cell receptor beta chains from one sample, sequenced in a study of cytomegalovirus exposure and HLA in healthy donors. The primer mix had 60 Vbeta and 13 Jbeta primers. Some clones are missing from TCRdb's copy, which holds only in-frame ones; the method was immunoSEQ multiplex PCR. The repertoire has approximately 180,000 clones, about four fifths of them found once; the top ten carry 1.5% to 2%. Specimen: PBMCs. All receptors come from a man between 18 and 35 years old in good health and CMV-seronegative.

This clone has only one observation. This CDR3 reads CASSWGTSGSRLYEQFF. CDR3 nucleotide sequence: TGCGCCAGCAGCTGGGGGACTAGCGGGAGTAGATTGTATGAGCAGTTCTTC. The chain has TRBV5-1 and TRBJ2-1; 14 bases line up with TRBD2. Germline CDR1 reads SGHRS; CDR2 reads YFSETQ. The CDR3 length is 17 residues. J was trimmed by 8 bases and V by 3 bases; bases with no gene match: 10.

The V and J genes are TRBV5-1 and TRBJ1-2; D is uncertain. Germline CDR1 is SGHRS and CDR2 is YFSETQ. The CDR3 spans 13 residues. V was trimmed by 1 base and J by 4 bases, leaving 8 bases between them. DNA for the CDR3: TGCGCCAGCAGCTTGCGTTCGAGCTATGGCTACACCTTC. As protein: CASSLRSSYGYTF.

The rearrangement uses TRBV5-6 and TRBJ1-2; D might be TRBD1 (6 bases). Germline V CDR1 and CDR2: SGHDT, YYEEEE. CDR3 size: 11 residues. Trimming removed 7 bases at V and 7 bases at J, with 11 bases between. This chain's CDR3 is CASGSTGGYTF. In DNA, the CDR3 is TGTGCCAGCGGATCGACAGGTGGCTACACCTTC.

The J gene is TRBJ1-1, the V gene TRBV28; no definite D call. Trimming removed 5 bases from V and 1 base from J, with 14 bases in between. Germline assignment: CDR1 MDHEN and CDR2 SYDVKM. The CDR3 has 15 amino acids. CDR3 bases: TGTGCCAGCAGTCTCCTCATACAGAAGAACACTGAAGCTTTCTTT. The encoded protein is CASSLLIQKNTEAFF. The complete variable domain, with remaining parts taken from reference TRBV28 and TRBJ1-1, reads DVKVTQSSRYLVKRTGEKVFLECVQDMDHENMFWYRQDPGLGLRLIYFSYDVKMKEKGDIPEGYSVSREKKERFSLILESASTNQTSMYLCASSLLIQKNTEAFFGQGTRLTVV.

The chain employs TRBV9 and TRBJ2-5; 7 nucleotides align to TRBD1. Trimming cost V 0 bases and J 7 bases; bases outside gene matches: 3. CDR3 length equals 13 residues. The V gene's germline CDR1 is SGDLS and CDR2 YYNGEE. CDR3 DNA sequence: TGTGCCAGCAGCGTAGCAGGGGGATTGACCCAGTACTTC. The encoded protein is CASSVAGGLTQYF.

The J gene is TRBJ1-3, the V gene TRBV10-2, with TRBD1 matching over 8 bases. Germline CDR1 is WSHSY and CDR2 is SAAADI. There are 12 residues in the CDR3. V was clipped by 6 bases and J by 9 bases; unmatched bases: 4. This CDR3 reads CASRTGDGTIYF. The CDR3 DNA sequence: TGCGCCAGCAGGACAGGGGATGGCACCATATATTTT.

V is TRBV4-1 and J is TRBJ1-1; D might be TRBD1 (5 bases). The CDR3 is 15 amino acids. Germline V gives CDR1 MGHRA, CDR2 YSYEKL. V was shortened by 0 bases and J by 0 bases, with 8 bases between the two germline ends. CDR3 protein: CASSQEGHMNTEAFF. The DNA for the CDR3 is TGCGCCAGCAGCCAAGAGGGGCACATGAACACTGAAGCTTTCTTT.

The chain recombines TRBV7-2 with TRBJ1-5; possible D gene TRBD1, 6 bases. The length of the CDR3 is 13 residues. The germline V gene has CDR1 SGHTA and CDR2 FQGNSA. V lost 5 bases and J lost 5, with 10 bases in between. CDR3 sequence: CASSEDRHQPQHF. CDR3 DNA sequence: TGTGCCAGCAGCGAGGACAGACATCAGCCCCAGCATTTT.

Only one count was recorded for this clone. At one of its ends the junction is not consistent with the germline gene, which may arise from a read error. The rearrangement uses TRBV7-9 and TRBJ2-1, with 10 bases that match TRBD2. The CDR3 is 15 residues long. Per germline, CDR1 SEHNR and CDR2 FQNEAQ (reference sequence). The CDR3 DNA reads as TGTTCCAGCAGCTTCCTAGCGGGAGACGACAATGAGCAGTTCTTC. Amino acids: CSSSFLAGDDNEQFF.

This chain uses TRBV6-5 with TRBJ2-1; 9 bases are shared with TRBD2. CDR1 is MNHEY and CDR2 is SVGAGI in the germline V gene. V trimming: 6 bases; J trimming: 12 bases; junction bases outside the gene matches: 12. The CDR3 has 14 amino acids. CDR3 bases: TGTGCCAGCAGACCAATGCGGGAGGGCCAGAGGCAGTTCTTC. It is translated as CASRPMREGQRQFF.

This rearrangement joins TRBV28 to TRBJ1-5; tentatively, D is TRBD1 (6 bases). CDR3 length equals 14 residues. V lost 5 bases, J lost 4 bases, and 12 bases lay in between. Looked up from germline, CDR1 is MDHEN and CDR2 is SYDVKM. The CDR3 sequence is CASSLRGGNQPQHF. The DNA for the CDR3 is TGTGCCAGCAGTCTCAGGGGCGGGAATCAGCCCCAGCATTTT.

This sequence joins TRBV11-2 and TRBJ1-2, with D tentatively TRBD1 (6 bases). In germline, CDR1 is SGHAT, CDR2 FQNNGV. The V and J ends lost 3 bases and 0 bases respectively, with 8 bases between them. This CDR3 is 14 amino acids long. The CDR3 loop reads CASSLDRSNYGYTF. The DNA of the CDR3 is TGTGCCAGCAGCTTGGACAGATCTAACTATGGCTACACCTTC.

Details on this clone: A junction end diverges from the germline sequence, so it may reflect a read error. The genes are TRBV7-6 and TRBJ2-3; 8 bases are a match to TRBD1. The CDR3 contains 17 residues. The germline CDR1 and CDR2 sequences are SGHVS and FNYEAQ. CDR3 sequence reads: CASSVARDRPRTDTQYF. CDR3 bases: TGTGCCAGCAGCGTAGCCCGGGACAGGCCCCGGACAGATACGCAGTATTTT.

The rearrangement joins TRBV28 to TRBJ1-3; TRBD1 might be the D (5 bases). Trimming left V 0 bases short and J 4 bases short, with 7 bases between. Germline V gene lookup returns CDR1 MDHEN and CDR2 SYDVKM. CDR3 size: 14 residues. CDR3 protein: CASSLWAGGNTIYF. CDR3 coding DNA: TGTGCCAGCAGTTTATGGGCAGGGGGAAACACCATATATTTT.

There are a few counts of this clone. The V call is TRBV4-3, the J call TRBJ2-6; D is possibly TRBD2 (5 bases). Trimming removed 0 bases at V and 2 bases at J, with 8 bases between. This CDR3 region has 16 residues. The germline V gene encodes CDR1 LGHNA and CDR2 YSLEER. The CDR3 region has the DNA TGCGCCAGCAGCCAAGATTCCGGGACTGGGGCCAACGTCCTGACTTTC. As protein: CASSQDSGTGANVLTF.

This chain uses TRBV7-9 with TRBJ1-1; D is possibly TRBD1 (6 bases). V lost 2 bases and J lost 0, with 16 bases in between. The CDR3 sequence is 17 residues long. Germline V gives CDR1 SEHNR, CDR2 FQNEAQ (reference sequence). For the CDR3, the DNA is TGTGCCAGCAGCTTAATGGGCAGGGGAGGGATGAACACTGAAGCTTTCTTT. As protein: CASSLMGRGGMNTEAFF.

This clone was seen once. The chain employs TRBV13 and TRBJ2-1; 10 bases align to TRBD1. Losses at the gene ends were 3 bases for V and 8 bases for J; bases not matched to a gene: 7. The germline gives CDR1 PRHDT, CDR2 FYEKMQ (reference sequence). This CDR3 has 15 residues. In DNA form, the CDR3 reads TGTGCCAGCAGCTTGGGACAGGGGTGGGATGATGAGCAGTTCTTC. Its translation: CASSLGQGWDDEQFF. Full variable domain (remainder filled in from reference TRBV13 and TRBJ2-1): AAGVIQSPRHLIKEKRETATLKCYPIPRHDTVYWYQQGPGQDPQFLISFYEKMQSDKGSIPDRFSAQQFSDYHSELNMSSLELGDSALYFCASSLGQGWDDEQFFGPGTRLTVL.